The sequence of this T cell receptor beta chain was determined in a study of OX40 agonist ivuxolimab in advanced cancers. Study background: Patients assigned to dose escalation were diagnosed with hepatocellular carcinoma, melanoma, renal cell or head and neck cancer. General observations from the study: No determination was made of the antigen specificity of the expanded peripheral T cells.

Data came from immunoSEQ multiplex PCR; TCRdb stores just in-frame clones and leaves some out. There are around 82,000 clones in the sample; about 86% occur only once, and about 0.8% lies in the top ten. On this clone itself: No antigen is known for it.

The CDR3 extends over 14 amino acids. Germline-derived CDR1 and CDR2 are SGHTA and FQGNSA. Trimming cost V 5 bases and J 1 base, with 10 bases left between them. This TCR was sampled from an adult with an advanced solid tumor such as melanoma, head and neck, liver or kidney cancer. The specimen was CD4+ or CD8+ T cells sorted from blood, collected in a trial of the OX40 agonist ivuxolimab. This chain links TRBV7-2 with TRBJ2-3; D call uncertain. In DNA, the CDR3 is TGTGCCAGCAGCGCACTTTCGGGCACAGATACGCAGTATTTT. As protein: CASSALSGTDTQYF.